The 4 T cell receptor beta chains given below trace back to one sample, sequenced in a study of cytomegalovirus exposure and HLA in healthy donors. The PCR was carried out with 60 Vbeta primers and 13 Jbeta primers. Method: immunoSEQ multiplex PCR; TCRdb's copy keeps in-frame clones and lacks some. The sample records hundreds of thousands of clones, more than 60% being singletons. Sample: PBMCs. Source of these receptors: a woman aged 60-70 years in good health and CMV-seropositive.

The chain couples TRBV9 to TRBJ2-2; D is ambiguous. V was cut by 5 bases and J by 4 bases, with 12 bases left in between. This CDR3 comprises 14 residues. Per the germline V gene, CDR1 is SGDLS and CDR2 is YYNGEE. The CDR3 loop reads CASRPGSLTGELFF. In DNA form, the CDR3 reads TGTGCCAGCAGACCCGGGTCTCTCACCGGGGAGCTGTTTTTT. Supplemented by reference TRBV9 and TRBJ2-2, the full variable domain reads DSGVTQTPKHLITATGQRVTLRCSPRSGDLSVYWYQQSLDQGLQFLIQYYNGEERAKGNILERFSAQQFPDLHSELNLSSLELGDSALYFCASRPGSLTGELFFGEGSRLTVL.

The CDR3 spells CASGLRRRGPDTQYF. The CDR3 DNA reads as TGTGCTAGTGGTTTACGACGGCGGGGGCCAGATACGCAGTATTTT. The chain employs TRBV12-5 and TRBJ2-3; possibly TRBD2 for D (7 bases). There are 15 residues in the CDR3. Trimming removed 3 bases from V and 4 bases from J, with 14 bases in between. Germline V gene sequence: CDR1 LGHNT, CDR2 FRNRAP.

The chain joins TRBV19 to TRBJ2-7; weak D call: TRBD1 (6 bases). Germline loops: CDR1 LNHDA, CDR2 SQIVND (reference sequence). The CDR3 runs to 16 residues. Trimming took off 3 bases at V and 6 bases at J, with 21 bases between the two ends. The CDR3 here is CASSISRGHPTGEQYF. The CDR3 nucleotides are TGTGCCAGTAGTATTTCAAGGGGACATCCCACCGGCGAGCAGTACTTC.

A few counts support this clone. The chain combines TRBV5-1 with TRBJ1-5; no firm D call. Trimming left V 0 bases short and J 4 bases short, with 14 bases between. Germline V gene data show CDR1 as SGHRS and CDR2 as YFSETQ. The CDR3 has 16 amino acids. CDR3 nucleotides: TGCGCCAGCAGCTTGGTAACGGGAAAAACGAATCAGCCCCAGCATTTT. Amino acids: CASSLVTGKTNQPQHF. The full variable domain, completed using reference TRBV5-1 and TRBJ1-5, is KAGVTQTPRYLIKTRGQQVTLSCSPISGHRSVSWYQQTPGQGLQFLFEYFSETQRNKGNFPGRFSGRQFSNSRSEMNVSTLELGDSALYLCASSLVTGKTNQPQHFGDGTRLSIL.